The 24 T cell receptor beta chains below come from one sample, sequenced in a study of shared clonotypes between healthy human individuals. Using immunoSEQ multiplex PCR, the repertoire was profiled, and TCRdb retains in-frame clones only, with some absent. The sample consists of over 150,000 clones, approximately 61% of them appearing once. Sequencing used memory CD4+ T cells sorted from blood. Subset specified: CD45RA-negative fraction. Every receptor here comes from a man aged 25 to 45 in good health.

This clone was seen ten or more times. The chain combines TRBV6-1 with TRBJ1-1; D gene unclear. Germline V CDR1 and CDR2: MNHNS, SASEGT. With 6 bases removed from V and 0 bases from J, the gap between germline ends came to 5 bases. The CDR3 is 12 residues long. The CDR3 reads CASRVLNTEAFF. DNA for the CDR3: TGTGCCAGCAGGGTACTGAACACTGAAGCTTTCTTT.

This clone was seen only a few times. The J gene is TRBJ2-1, the V gene TRBV11-1; possible D gene TRBD2, 6 bases. This CDR3 comprises 15 residues. CDR1 is SGHAT, CDR2 FQDESV, per germline (reference sequence). Trimming removed 2 bases at V and 14 bases at J, with 22 bases between. CDR3 protein: CASSLSLVGGEKEFF. The DNA for the CDR3 is TGTGCCAGCAGCTTATCTTTGGTGGGCGGGGAAAAGGAGTTCTTC.

The V and J genes are TRBV12-5 and TRBJ1-1, with unresolved D. V lost 4 bases to trimming and J lost 1 base, with 4 bases between them. CDR3 length equals 12 residues. The V gene's germline CDR1 is LGHNT and CDR2 FRNRAP. The DNA for the CDR3 is TGTGCTAGTGGTTGGGAGAACACTGAAGCTTTCTTT. Its protein product is CASGWENTEAFF.

This chain connects TRBV6-5 to TRBJ1-1, with D possibly being TRBD1 (5 bases). Trimming cost V 7 bases and J 6 bases, with 18 bases left between them. This CDR3 has 14 residues. CDR1 and CDR2 (germline): MNHEY, SVGAGI. The DNA of the CDR3 is TGTGCCAGCAAACCCTCATTGGGGCGGCCTGAAGCTTTCTTT. This translates into CASKPSLGRPEAFF.

This clone was found a few times. This chain uses TRBV7-2 with TRBJ2-1; no clear D gene. CDR1 and CDR2 from the germline V gene are SGHTA and FQGNSA. Trimming left V 3 bases short and J 1 base short, with 4 bases between. This CDR3 comprises 13 residues. This CDR3 is CASSFSSYNEQFF. CDR3 nucleotide sequence: TGTGCCAGCAGCTTTTCTTCCTACAATGAGCAGTTCTTC. Supplemented by reference TRBV7-2 and TRBJ2-1, the full variable domain reads GAGVSQSPSNKVTEKGKDVELRCDPISGHTALYWYRQSLGQGLEFLIYFQGNSAPDKSGLPSDRFSAERTGGSVSTLTIQRTQQEDSAVYLCASSFSSYNEQFFGPGTRLTVL.

The chain employs TRBV30 and TRBJ1-1; the D gene is possibly TRBD1 (6 bases). Germline V gives CDR1 GTSNPN, CDR2 SVGIG (reference sequence). V was clipped by 5 bases and J by 7 bases, with 11 bases between them. CDR3 length equals 11 residues. DNA of the CDR3: TGTGCCTGGGGGGGCCTCAATGAAGCTTTCTTT. Translated: CAWGGLNEAFF.

J is TRBJ2-7 and V is TRBV7-9; D remains unclear. CDR1 SEHNR and CDR2 FQNEAQ come from the germline V gene (reference sequence). The CDR3 totals 12 residues. V was shortened by 5 bases and J by 3 bases, with 8 bases between the two germline ends. DNA for the CDR3: TGTGCCAGCAGCCGACGGAGCTACGAGCAGTACTTC. It is translated as CASSRRSYEQYF. Together with reference TRBV7-9 and TRBJ2-7, the CDR3 gives the full variable domain: DTGVSQNPRHKITKRGQNVTFRCDPISEHNRLYWYRQTLGQGPEFLTYFQNEAQLEKSRLLSDRFSAERPKGSFSTLEIQRTEQGDSAMYLCASSRRSYEQYFGPGTRLTVT.

V gene TRBV2 combines with J gene TRBJ2-3, with unresolved D. CDR1 is SNHLY, CDR2 FYNNEI, per germline. Deletions cut 8 bases from V and 5 bases from J, with 11 bases between. The CDR3 totals 12 residues. CDR3 DNA sequence: TGTGCCAGCGCAGTGGTTGAAGATACGCAGTATTTT. Translating it yields CASAVVEDTQYF.

Points on this clone: The same CDR3 arises from other DNA sequences in this sample as well. The genes are TRBV5-1 and TRBJ2-1, with D unclear. Germline lookup yields CDR1 SGHRS and CDR2 YFSETQ. The V and J ends lost 0 bases and 3 bases respectively, with 7 bases between them. The CDR3 has 14 residues. DNA for the CDR3: TGCGCCAGCAGCTTGGTGCCGAACTACAATGAGCAGTTCTTC. This encodes CASSLVPNYNEQFF. Combining the CDR3 with reference TRBV5-1 and TRBJ2-1 gives the whole variable domain KAGVTQTPRYLIKTRGQQVTLSCSPISGHRSVSWYQQTPGQGLQFLFEYFSETQRNKGNFPGRFSGRQFSNSRSEMNVSTLELGDSALYLCASSLVPNYNEQFFGPGTRLTVL.

The rearrangement uses TRBV5-1 and TRBJ2-5, with 8 bases identical to TRBD2. The CDR3 loop spans 16 amino acids. J was trimmed by 1 base and V by 0 bases; bases with no gene match: 5. CDR1 SGHRS and CDR2 YFSETQ come from the germline V gene. In DNA form, the CDR3 reads TGCGCCAGCAGCTTGGCTCAAACTAGCGGCCAAGAGACCCAGTACTTC. It encodes CASSLAQTSGQETQYF.

The V gene is TRBV25-1, the J gene TRBJ2-7; tentative D call: TRBD1 (6 bases). The CDR3 runs to 13 residues. V dropped 5 bases and J dropped 4 bases, with 12 bases sitting between them. Germline CDR1 is MGHDK and CDR2 is SYGVNS. The chain's CDR3 is CASSLQGRYEQYF. The CDR3 DNA follows: TGTGCCAGCAGTCTACAGGGCCGATACGAGCAGTACTTC.

The chain recombines TRBV10-1 with TRBJ2-1; 13 nucleotides agree with TRBD2. Trimming cost V 10 bases and J 10 bases; bases outside gene matches: 10. Germline loops: CDR1 WNHNN, CDR2 SYGVQD (reference sequence). The CDR3 runs to 14 residues. CDR3 region: CAIYWTSGREEQFF. The DNA of the CDR3 is TGCGCCATATATTGGACTAGCGGGAGAGAAGAGCAGTTCTTC.

The V gene is TRBV5-1, the J gene TRBJ1-2; D gene ambiguous. Trimming took 0 bases from V and 6 from J, leaving 9 bases between them. Germline values: CDR1 SGHRS, CDR2 YFSETQ. This CDR3 is 13 amino acids long. Here the CDR3 DNA reads TGCGCCAGCAGCTTGGGGGGAGCAGATGGCTACACCTTC. Translating gives CASSLGGADGYTF. Full variable domain (missing parts from reference TRBV5-1 and TRBJ1-2): KAGVTQTPRYLIKTRGQQVTLSCSPISGHRSVSWYQQTPGQGLQFLFEYFSETQRNKGNFPGRFSGRQFSNSRSEMNVSTLELGDSALYLCASSLGGADGYTFGSGTRLTVV.

The chain uses TRBV7-9 and TRBJ2-1, with 12 bases aligning to TRBD2. The V and J ends lost 5 bases and 6 bases, in that order; junction bases with no gene match: 8. Germline V CDR1 and CDR2: SEHNR, FQNEAQ (reference sequence). This CDR3 comprises 16 residues. DNA for the CDR3: TGTGCCAGCAGCACACGGGGACTAGCGGGTCTCAATGAGCAGTTCTTC. This codes for CASSTRGLAGLNEQFF.

This CDR3 is CASSSPGTSYGYTF. The CDR3 DNA sequence: TGTGCCAGCAGCTCCCCCGGGACCTCCTATGGCTACACCTTC. This chain uses TRBV7-2 with TRBJ1-2; tentative D call: TRBD1 (5 bases). The germline CDR1 and CDR2 sequences are SGHTA and FQGNSA. CDR3 size: 14 residues. V gave up 4 bases and J gave up 4 bases, with 13 bases separating them.

The chain uses TRBV7-9 and TRBJ2-7; D possibly corresponds to TRBD1 (5 bases). Germline CDR1 is SEHNR and CDR2 is FQNEAQ (reference sequence). CDR3 size: 15 residues. The V and J ends lost 2 bases and 3 bases respectively, with 14 bases between them. The CDR3 DNA follows: TGTGCCAGCAGCTTATCCCCCGCCGACAGCTACGAGCAGTACTTC. Its translation: CASSLSPADSYEQYF.

This rearrangement joins TRBV11-2 to TRBJ1-3; a weak D match, TRBD1 (5 bases). The CDR3 spans 14 residues. CDR1 is SGHAT, CDR2 FQNNGV, per germline. V lost 10 bases and J 0 bases, leaving 13 bases between the germline ends. CDR3 amino acids: CATGDGLSGNTIYF. For the CDR3, the DNA is TGTGCCACCGGGGACGGACTCTCTGGAAACACCATATATTTT.

The chain links TRBV6-1 to TRBJ2-3; the match to TRBD2 covers 10 bases. The CDR3 length is 15 residues. CDR1 and CDR2 from the germline V gene are MNHNS and SASEGT. V lost 10 bases and J lost 4; bases outside the gene matches: 11. The CDR3 is CATLKREGLPDTQYF. Here the CDR3 DNA reads TGTGCCACCCTGAAGCGGGAGGGCCTCCCAGATACGCAGTATTTT.

The chain links TRBV13 to TRBJ1-3; tentatively, D is TRBD1 (5 bases). The germline gives CDR1 PRHDT, CDR2 FYEKMQ (reference sequence). V shed 8 bases and J shed 0 bases, with 14 bases lying between them. This CDR3 region has 15 residues. CDR3 DNA: TGTGCCAGCGCCTCGAGGGGCAGCTCTGGAAACACCATATATTTT. This sequence encodes CASASRGSSGNTIYF.

The chain uses TRBV30 and TRBJ2-7; 12 bases are a match to TRBD2. The length of the CDR3 is 11 residues. Germline V gene lookup returns CDR1 GTSNPN and CDR2 SVGIG (reference sequence). J was trimmed by 13 bases and V by 4 bases; bases with no gene match: 5. Here the CDR3 DNA reads TGTGCCTGGACCCTAGCGGGAGGGCTTTACTTC. Translated, it gives CAWTLAGGLYF.

This clone appeared many times. This chain links TRBV6-4 with TRBJ1-1; D is possibly TRBD1 (6 bases). CDR1 and CDR2 (germline): MRHNA, SNTAGT. The CDR3 is 15 residues long. V shed 5 bases and J shed 2 bases, with 15 bases lying between them. This CDR3 reads CASSLEAGANTEAFF. DNA for the CDR3: TGTGCCAGCAGTCTTGAGGCGGGGGCAAACACTGAAGCTTTCTTT.

Only a few counts were recorded for this clone. The chain links TRBV10-3 to TRBJ1-5; 10 bases are a match to TRBD1. J gave up 7 bases and V 3 bases, and 3 bases lay outside the gene matches. The CDR3 runs to 14 residues. From germline, CDR1 is ENHRY and CDR2 SYGVKD. The CDR3 sequence: CAISDRDRGQPQHF. The CDR3 nucleotides read TGTGCCATCAGTGACCGGGACAGGGGACAGCCCCAGCATTTT.

The CDR3 DNA sequence: TGTGCCAGCAGCGTAAATTCGGGCAGGGTGGGTACCGAGCAGTACTTC. Protein sequence: CASSVNSGRVGTEQYF. This chain uses TRBV9 with TRBJ2-7, with D perhaps matching TRBD1 (5 bases). Trimming removed 1 base at V and 6 bases at J, with 20 bases between. The V gene's germline CDR1 is SGDLS and CDR2 YYNGEE. This CDR3 comprises 16 residues.

The rearrangement links TRBV5-5 to TRBJ2-2; the match to TRBD2 covers 9 bases. The CDR3 runs 16 residues. Losses at the gene ends were 7 bases for V and 0 bases for J; bases not matched to a gene: 7. Germline lookup yields CDR1 SGHKS and CDR2 YYEKEE (reference sequence). The CDR3 DNA reads as TGTGCCAGCTTCGAGGCTAGCGGGACGAACACCGGGGAGCTGTTTTTT. Translation: CASFEASGTNTGELFF.